The clone carrying this T cell receptor (beta chain) was counted at least ten times. Its antigen is not identified. The source of the sample is a study of CD8 T cells in ankylosing spondylitis. General study points: Significantly higher representation of disease-linked clones was reported for matched ankylosing spondylitis synovial fluid. CD8+ cells made up the disease-linked clones, which were relatively rare in peripheral blood. Several highly homologous variants made up a TCR beta motif that seemed to typify ankylosing spondylitis blood.

As the method for making TCR beta libraries, quantitative 5'-RACE with molecular barcodes was used. Using its own MiXCR run on the 5' RACE reads, TCRdb lists one record per CDR3 protein. Among tens of thousands of distinct CDR3 sequences, about 5.4% were seen once, and the ten largest hold over 2%. Germline V lookup: CDR1 SGHRS, CDR2 YFSETQ. V was pared by 3 bases and J by 3 bases, with 9 bases of the junction left unmatched. The CDR3 covers 15 residues. The chain uses TRBV5-1 and TRBJ2-7, with 7 bases fitting TRBD1. The sequence derives from a male donor with ankylosing spondylitis or in good health (not recorded which). The material sequenced was blood, either unsorted or a sorted T cell fraction (not recorded which). CDR3: CASSSNPGQNYEQYF. CDR3 coding DNA: TGCGCCAGCAGCTCGAATCCGGGACAGAACTACGAGCAGTACTTC.